This T cell receptor (beta chain) was captured in a study of blood T cell repertoires in COVID-19. Across the study: From the United States, Italy and Spain came samples of acute and convalescent COVID-19.

Clones were sequenced by immunoSEQ multiplex PCR, and TCRdb holds only the in-frame ones, with some missing. Among about 230,000 clones, 65% to 90% were seen once, and the ten largest hold over 2%. V lost 0 bases, J lost 2 bases, and 10 bases lay in between. The CDR3 sequence is 15 residues long. Germline lookup yields CDR1 SGHKS and CDR2 YYEKEE (reference sequence). V and J are TRBV5-5 and TRBJ2-3; possible D gene TRBD2, 6 bases. Sample: peripheral blood. The receptor comes from a man aged 35 to 55 who had recovered from COVID-19. The CDR3: CASSLGAGNTDTQYF. In DNA form, the CDR3 reads TGTGCCAGCAGCTTGGGGGCGGGAAACACAGATACGCAGTATTTT.